Listed here are 5 T cell receptor beta chains from one sample, sequenced in a study of molecular identifiers for immune sequencing clone quantification. TCRdb redid the calling of the PCR reads with MiXCR, one entry per CDR3 protein. This sample carries hundreds of thousands of distinct CDR3 sequences, just under 20% of them seen once, and the ten largest clones take 0.75% to 0.95%. The sample was naive CD8+ T cells from blood, with Jurkat cell RNA spiked in. Stated subset: FACS-sorted CD8+CD4-CCR7+CD45RA+ naive T cells. The receptors come from a human donor in good health. Some libraries in this study had Jurkat cell RNA spiked in.

CDR3 coding DNA: TGTGCCAGCAGTTACGGGGCGGGGGTCACAGATACGCAGTATTTT. It specifies CASSYGAGVTDTQYF. V gene TRBV6-2 or TRBV6-3 combines with J gene TRBJ2-3, with 7 bases that match TRBD2. Losses at the gene ends were 2 bases for V and 2 bases for J; bases not matched to a gene: 4. This CDR3 is built from 15 residues. CDR1 and CDR2 from the germline V gene are MNHEY and SVGEGT.

In this sample, this clonotype turned up a few times. DNA of the CDR3: TGTGCCAGCAGCAAAGCGGGGACTAGCGGGAGCTTGGGGGAGCAGTACTTC. It translates to CASSKAGTSGSLGEQYF. The chain joins TRBV21-1 to TRBJ2-7; the table's D call TRBD2 went unverified against the DNA. TRBV21-1 represents a pseudogene. CDR3 length equals 17 residues.

This clonotype was observed many times. J is TRBJ2-7 and V is TRBV7-2; 8 nucleotides line up with TRBD2. The length of the CDR3 is 15 residues. The germline V gene has CDR1 SGHTA and CDR2 FQGNSA. V gave up 4 bases and J gave up 3 bases; unmatched junction bases: 8. CDR3 sequence: CASSWPQRGFYEQYF. Here the CDR3 DNA reads TGTGCCAGCAGCTGGCCCCAGCGGGGGTTCTACGAGCAGTACTTC.

This clonotype was seen at least ten times. The rearrangement joins TRBV12-3 or TRBV12-4 to TRBJ1-1; D might be TRBD1 (6 bases). The germline V and J ends were trimmed by 4 bases and 1 base, with 13 bases remaining between them. The CDR3 length is 15 residues. CDR3 in amino acids: CASSSPGHRNTEAFF. DNA of the CDR3: TGTGCCAGCAGTTCCCCGGGACATAGGAACACTGAAGCTTTCTTT.

This clonotype came up many times. This rearrangement joins TRBV7-9 to TRBJ2-1, with 10 bases aligning to TRBD2. Trimming at V came to 5 bases and at J to 8 bases, leaving 9 bases not matched to a gene. Germline V gives CDR1 SEHNR, CDR2 FQNEAQ (reference sequence). This CDR3 comprises 15 residues. CDR3 amino acids: CASSLLAGGLDEQFF. As DNA, the CDR3 is TGTGCCAGCAGCCTCTTAGCGGGGGGTTTAGATGAGCAGTTCTTC.